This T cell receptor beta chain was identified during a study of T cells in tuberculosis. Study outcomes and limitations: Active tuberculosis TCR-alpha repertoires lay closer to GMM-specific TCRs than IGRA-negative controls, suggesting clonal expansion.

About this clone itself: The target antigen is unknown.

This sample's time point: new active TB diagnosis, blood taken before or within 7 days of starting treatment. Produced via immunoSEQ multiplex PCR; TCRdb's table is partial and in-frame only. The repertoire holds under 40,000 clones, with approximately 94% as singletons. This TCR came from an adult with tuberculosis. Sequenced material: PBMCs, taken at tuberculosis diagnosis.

In DNA form, the CDR3 reads TGTGCCAGCAGCCCCCCGGGACAGGGGGCTGAAGATACGCAGTATTTT. As protein: CASSPPGQGAEDTQYF. This chain joins TRBV7-9 and TRBJ2-3; TRBD1 matches at 12 bases. Germline V lookup: CDR1 SEHNR, CDR2 FQNEAQ (reference sequence). The V gene end was trimmed by 5 bases and the J gene end by 5 bases; junction bases not matched to a gene: 8. This CDR3 spans 16 amino acids.